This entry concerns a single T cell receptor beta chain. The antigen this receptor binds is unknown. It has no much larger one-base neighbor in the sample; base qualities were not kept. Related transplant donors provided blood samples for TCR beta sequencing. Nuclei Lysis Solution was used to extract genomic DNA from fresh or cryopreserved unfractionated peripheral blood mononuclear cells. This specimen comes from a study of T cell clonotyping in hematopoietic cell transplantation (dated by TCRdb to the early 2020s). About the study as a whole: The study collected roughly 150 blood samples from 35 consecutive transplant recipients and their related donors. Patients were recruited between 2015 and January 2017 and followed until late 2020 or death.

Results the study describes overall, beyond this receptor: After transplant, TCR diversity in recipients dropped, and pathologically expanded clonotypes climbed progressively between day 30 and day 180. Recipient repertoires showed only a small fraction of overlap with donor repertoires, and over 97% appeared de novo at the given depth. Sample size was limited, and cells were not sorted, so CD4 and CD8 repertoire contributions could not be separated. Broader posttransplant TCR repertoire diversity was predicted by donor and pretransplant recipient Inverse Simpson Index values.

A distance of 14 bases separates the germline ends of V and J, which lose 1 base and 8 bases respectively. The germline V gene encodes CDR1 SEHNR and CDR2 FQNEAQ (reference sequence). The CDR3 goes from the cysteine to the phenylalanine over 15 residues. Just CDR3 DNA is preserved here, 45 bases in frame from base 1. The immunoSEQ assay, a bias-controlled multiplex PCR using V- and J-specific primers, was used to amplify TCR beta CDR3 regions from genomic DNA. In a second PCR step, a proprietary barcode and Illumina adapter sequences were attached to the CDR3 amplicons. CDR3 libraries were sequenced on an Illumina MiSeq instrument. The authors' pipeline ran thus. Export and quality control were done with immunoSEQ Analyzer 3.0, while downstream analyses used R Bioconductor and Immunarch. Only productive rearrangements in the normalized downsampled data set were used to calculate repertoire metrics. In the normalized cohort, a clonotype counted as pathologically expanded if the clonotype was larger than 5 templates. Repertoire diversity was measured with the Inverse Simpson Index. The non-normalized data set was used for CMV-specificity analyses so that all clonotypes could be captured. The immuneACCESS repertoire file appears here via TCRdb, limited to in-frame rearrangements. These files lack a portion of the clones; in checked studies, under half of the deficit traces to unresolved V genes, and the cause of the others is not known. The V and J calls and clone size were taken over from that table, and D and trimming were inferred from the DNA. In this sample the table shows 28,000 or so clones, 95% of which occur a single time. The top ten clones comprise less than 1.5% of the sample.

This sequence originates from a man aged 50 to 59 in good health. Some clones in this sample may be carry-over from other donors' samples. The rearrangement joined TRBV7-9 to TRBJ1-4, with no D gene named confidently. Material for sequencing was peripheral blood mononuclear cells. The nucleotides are TGTGCCAGCAGCTTAGAACGGGATCTCGGGGAAAAACTGTTTTTT. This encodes CASSLERDLGEKLFF.